This TCR beta chain was captured in a study of blood T cell repertoires in COVID-19. Study summary: Some COVID-19 samples were acute and others convalescent; all came from the United States, Italy and Spain. PBMCs, B-cell-depleted T cells, or T cells provided the cDNA or gDNA that made up the material.

The CDR3 is 16 amino acids. V dropped 0 bases and J dropped 3 bases, with 18 bases sitting between them. Per germline, CDR1 GTSNPN and CDR2 SVGIG (reference sequence). In the authors' methods: Reference gene primer amplification yielded estimated nucleated cell counts. Only in-frame clones appear in the TCRdb table, and some are missing; sequencing was by immunoSEQ multiplex PCR. V, J and clone size were drawn from that table, and D and trimming were deduced from the DNA. The data show nearly 35,000 clones, approximately 93% seen once. The origin of this receptor is a human donor in a cohort sampled during active COVID-19. The V call is TRBV30, the J call TRBJ2-7; a possible D gene is TRBD1 (5 bases). The sample was peripheral blood. CDR3 in DNA: TGTGCCTGGAGTGTACTACGGCCCGACAGACTCTACGAGCAGTACTTC. Translating it yields CAWSVLRPDRLYEQYF.